This TCR beta chain was captured by sequencing in a study of molecular identifiers for immune sequencing clone quantification. With 5 bases clipped from V and 5 bases from J, the junction kept 8 bases outside the gene matches. Germline-derived CDR1 and CDR2 are MNHEY and SVGAGI. The CDR3 runs to 17 residues. TCRdb re-called the PCR reads with MiXCR, one entry per CDR3 protein. The sample yields around 65,000 distinct CDR3 sequences, 17% seen once. Many counts were recorded for this clonotype. Sequenced sample: naive CD8+ T cells from blood, with Jurkat cell RNA spiked in. Subset described: FACS-sorted CD8+CD4-CCR7+CD45RA+ naive T cells. This receptor was taken from a human donor in good health. Some libraries in this study had Jurkat cell RNA spiked in. V usage is TRBV6-5 and J usage is TRBJ2-5, with 16 nucleotides matching TRBD2. Written as DNA, the CDR3 is TGTGCCAGCAGTCCGGGGACTAGCGGGAGGGCCTCGGAGACCCAGTACTTC. Translation gives CASSPGTSGRASETQYF.